The rows below give T cell receptor beta chains drawn from one sample of a study of metastatic and nonmetastatic thyroid tumors. TCRdb ran MiXCR on the PCR reads. Here the sample spans several thousand clones, 14% to 15% being singletons. Sequencing was performed on blood. The receptors come from a female donor with papillary thyroid cancer or a benign thyroid nodule (not recorded which). Some clones in this sample may be carry-over from other donors' samples. CDR3s include the opening cysteine and the closing phenylalanine or tryptophan. Each record gives: V gene, clone size, J gene, CDR3 protein. Some rows mark clone size as missing; the rest say once, few, many or name a class of expanded clone.

v_gene: TRBV5-1
abundance: .
j_gene: TRBJ2-7
CDR3aa: CSSSVLPGSSYEQYF

v_gene: TRBV27
abundance: medium-sized
j_gene: TRBJ2-2
CDR3aa: CASSRNPYRQGMGPELFF

v_gene: TRBV4-3
abundance: medium-sized
j_gene: TRBJ1-2
CDR3aa: CASSQRADPRYGYTF

v_gene: TRBV2
abundance: .
j_gene: TRBJ1-2
CDR3aa: CASSNQGGNYGYTF

v_gene: TRBV7-7
abundance: many
j_gene: TRBJ2-1
CDR3aa: CASSLAGGNEQFF

v_gene: TRBV27
abundance: few
j_gene: TRBJ2-2
CDR3aa: CASSLGREYGELFF

v_gene: TRBV24-1
abundance: medium-sized
j_gene: TRBJ1-3
CDR3aa: CATQDRGGNTIYF

v_gene: TRBV20-1
abundance: medium-sized
j_gene: TRBJ1-2
CDR3aa: CSAGNPGQHYGYTF

v_gene: TRBV7-9
abundance: many
j_gene: TRBJ2-7
CDR3aa: CASSLGTGLDEQYF

v_gene: TRBV7-2
abundance: .
j_gene: TRBJ1-3
CDR3aa: CASRSGETRNTIYF

v_gene: TRBV6-1
abundance: few
j_gene: TRBJ1-1
CDR3aa: CASSDSPRGTEAFF

v_gene: TRBV6-1
abundance: many
j_gene: TRBJ2-7
CDR3aa: CASRKTGEPAYEQYF

v_gene: TRBV27
abundance: medium-sized
j_gene: TRBJ1-3
CDR3aa: CASSFTSSSGNTIYF

v_gene: TRBV28
abundance: few
j_gene: TRBJ2-5
CDR3aa: CASSQGQETQYF

v_gene: TRBV20-1
abundance: many
j_gene: TRBJ2-5
CDR3aa: CSAPTSGRVEETQYF

v_gene: TRBV6-1
abundance: few
j_gene: TRBJ2-7
CDR3aa: CASRPMPRGLLSYEQYF

v_gene: TRBV20-1
abundance: many
j_gene: TRBJ2-5
CDR3aa: CSARTSGGIEETQYF

v_gene: TRBV6-1
abundance: .
j_gene: TRBJ1-2
CDR3aa: CASRNQDRGVIGYTF

v_gene: TRBV5-4
abundance: many
j_gene: TRBJ2-3
CDR3aa: CASSLGDRVRTDTQYF

v_gene: TRBV7-9
abundance: .
j_gene: TRBJ2-5
CDR3aa: CASSFTSGGPKEEAQYF

v_gene: TRBV19
abundance: many
j_gene: TRBJ2-4
CDR3aa: CASSIGNKNIQYF

v_gene: TRBV6-5
abundance: .
j_gene: TRBJ1-2
CDR3aa: CASSYTSPGSNYGYTF

v_gene: TRBV6-1
abundance: few
j_gene: TRBJ1-1
CDR3aa: CASSEVVNTEALF

v_gene: TRBV19
abundance: .
j_gene: TRBJ1-6
CDR3aa: CASTFDPEEHLHF

v_gene: TRBV2
abundance: many
j_gene: TRBJ1-4
CDR3aa: CASNGRDRGEKLFF

v_gene: TRBV19
abundance: .
j_gene: TRBJ1-5
CDR3aa: CASSIDAGANQPQHF

v_gene: TRBV7-9
abundance: few
j_gene: TRBJ2-5
CDR3aa: CASSLQETQYF

v_gene: TRBV20-1
abundance: many
j_gene: TRBJ1-5
CDR3aa: CSARTGGIVDQPQHF

v_gene: TRBV6-1
abundance: medium-sized
j_gene: TRBJ1-5
CDR3aa: CASSPFYSNQPQHF

v_gene: TRBV6-1
abundance: medium-sized
j_gene: TRBJ2-5
CDR3aa: CASSLRPGETQYF

v_gene: TRBV11-2
abundance: .
j_gene: TRBJ2-7
CDR3aa: CASSSPGPNLYEQYF